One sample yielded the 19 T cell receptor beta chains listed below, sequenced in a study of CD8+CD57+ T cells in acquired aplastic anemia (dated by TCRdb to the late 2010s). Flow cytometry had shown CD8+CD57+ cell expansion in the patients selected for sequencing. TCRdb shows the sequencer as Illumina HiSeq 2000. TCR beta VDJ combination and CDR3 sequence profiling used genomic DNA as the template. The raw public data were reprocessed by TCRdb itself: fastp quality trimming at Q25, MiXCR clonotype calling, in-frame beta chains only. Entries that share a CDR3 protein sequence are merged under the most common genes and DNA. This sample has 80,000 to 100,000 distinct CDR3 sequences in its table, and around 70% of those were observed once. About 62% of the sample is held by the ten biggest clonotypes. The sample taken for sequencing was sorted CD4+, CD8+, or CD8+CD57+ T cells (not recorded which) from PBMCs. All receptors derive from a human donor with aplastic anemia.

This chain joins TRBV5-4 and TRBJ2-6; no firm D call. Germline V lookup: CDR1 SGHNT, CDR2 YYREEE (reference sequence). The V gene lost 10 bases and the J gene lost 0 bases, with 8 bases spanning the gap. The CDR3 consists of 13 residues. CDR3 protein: CACLHSGANVLTF. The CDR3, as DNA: TGTGCCTGCCTACACTCTGGGGCCAACGTCCTGACTTTC.

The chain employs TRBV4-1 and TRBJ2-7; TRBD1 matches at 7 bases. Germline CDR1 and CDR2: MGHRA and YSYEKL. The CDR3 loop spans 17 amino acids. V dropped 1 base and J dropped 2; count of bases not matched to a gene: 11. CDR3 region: CASSQGSVWQGAYEQYF. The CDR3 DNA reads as TGCGCCAGCAGCCAAGGCTCCGTCTGGCAGGGGGCCTACGAGCAGTACTTC.

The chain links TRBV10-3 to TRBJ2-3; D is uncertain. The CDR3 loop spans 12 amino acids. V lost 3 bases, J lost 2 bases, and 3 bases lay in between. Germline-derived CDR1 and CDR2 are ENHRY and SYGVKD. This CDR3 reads CAISEFTDTQYF. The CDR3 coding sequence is TGTGCCATCAGTGAATTCACAGATACGCAGTATTTT.

The CDR3 DNA is TGCAGTGCTAGAGATTCCGCAGGGTCAGGTGAGCAGTTCTTC. It specifies CSARDSAGSGEQFF. The chain uses TRBV20-1 and TRBJ2-1; D may be TRBD1 (5 bases). The V gene's germline CDR1 is DFQATT and CDR2 SNEGSKA (reference sequence). With 0 bases removed from V and 9 bases from J, the gap between germline ends came to 15 bases. CDR3 length: 14 amino acids.

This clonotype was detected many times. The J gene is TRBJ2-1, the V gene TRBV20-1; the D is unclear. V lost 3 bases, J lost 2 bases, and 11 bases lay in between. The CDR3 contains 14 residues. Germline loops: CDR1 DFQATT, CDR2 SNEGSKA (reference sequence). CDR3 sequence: CSASIRTTYNEQFF. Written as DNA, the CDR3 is TGCAGTGCTAGTATCCGGACCACCTACAATGAGCAGTTCTTC.

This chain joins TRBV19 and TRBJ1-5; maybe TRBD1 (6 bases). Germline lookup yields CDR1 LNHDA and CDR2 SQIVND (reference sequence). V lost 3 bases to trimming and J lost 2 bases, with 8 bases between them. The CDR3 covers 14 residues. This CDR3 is CASSMTGRNQPQHF. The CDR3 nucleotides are TGTGCCAGTAGTATGACAGGACGCAATCAGCCCCAGCATTTT.

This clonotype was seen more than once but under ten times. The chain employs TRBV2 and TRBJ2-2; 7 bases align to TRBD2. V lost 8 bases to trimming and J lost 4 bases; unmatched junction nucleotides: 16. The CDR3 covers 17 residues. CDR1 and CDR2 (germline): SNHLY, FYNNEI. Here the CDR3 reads CASLNPGTTKSTGELFF. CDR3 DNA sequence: TGTGCCAGCCTAAATCCGGGGACTACGAAGAGCACCGGGGAGCTGTTTTTT.

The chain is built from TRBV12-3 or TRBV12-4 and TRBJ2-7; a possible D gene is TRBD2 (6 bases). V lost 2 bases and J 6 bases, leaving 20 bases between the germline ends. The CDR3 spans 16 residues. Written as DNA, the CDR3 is TGTGCCAGCAGTTTAACCGTGACTAGGGTTGGATTCGAGCAGTACTTC. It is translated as CASSLTVTRVGFEQYF.

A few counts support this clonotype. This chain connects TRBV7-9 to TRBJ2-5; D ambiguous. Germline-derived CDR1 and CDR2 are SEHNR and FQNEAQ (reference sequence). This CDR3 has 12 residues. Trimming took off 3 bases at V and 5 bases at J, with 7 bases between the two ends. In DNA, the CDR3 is TGTGCCAGCAGCTTTCAAAGGGAGACCCAGTACTTC. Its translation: CASSFQRETQYF.

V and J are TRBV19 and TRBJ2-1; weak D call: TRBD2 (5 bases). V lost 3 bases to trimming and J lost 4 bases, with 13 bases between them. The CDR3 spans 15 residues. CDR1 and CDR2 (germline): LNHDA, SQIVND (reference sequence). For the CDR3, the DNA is TGTGCCAGTAGTATTTCTAGCCCGGAGTACAATGAGCAGTTCTTC. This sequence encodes CASSISSPEYNEQFF.

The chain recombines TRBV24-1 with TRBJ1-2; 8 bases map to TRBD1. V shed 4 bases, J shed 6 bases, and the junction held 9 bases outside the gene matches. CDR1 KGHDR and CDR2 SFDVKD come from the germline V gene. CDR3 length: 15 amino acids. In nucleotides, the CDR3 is TGTGCCACCAGTGACCCTGGACAGGGTAAGGATGGCTACACCTTC. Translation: CATSDPGQGKDGYTF.

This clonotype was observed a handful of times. The CDR3 bases are TGCAGCGTTGTGGACCGGGGGCCAACCTACAATGAGCAGTTCTTC. It is translated as CSVVDRGPTYNEQFF. The J gene is TRBJ2-1, the V gene TRBV29-1; D possibly matches TRBD1 or TRBD2 (6 bases each). Germline V gene data show CDR1 as SQVTM and CDR2 as ANQGSEA. Trimming shortened V by 4 bases and J by 2 bases, and 15 bases separated the two germline ends. CDR3 size: 15 residues.

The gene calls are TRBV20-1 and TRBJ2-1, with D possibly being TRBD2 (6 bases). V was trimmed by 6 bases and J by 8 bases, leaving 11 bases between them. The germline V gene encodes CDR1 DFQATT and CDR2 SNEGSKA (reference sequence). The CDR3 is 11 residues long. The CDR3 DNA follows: TGCAGTGCGCCGACTAGGGATGAGCAGTTCTTC. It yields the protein CSAPTRDEQFF.

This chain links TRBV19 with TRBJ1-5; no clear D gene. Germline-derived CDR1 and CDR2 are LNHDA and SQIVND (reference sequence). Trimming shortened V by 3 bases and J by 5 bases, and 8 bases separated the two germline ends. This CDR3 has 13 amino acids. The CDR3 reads CASSIWGDQPQHF. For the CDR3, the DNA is TGTGCCAGTAGTATCTGGGGAGATCAGCCCCAGCATTTT.

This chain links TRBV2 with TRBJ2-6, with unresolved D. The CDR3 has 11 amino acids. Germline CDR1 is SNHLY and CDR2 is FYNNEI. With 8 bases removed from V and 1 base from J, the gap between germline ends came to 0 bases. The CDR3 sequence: CASSGANVLTF. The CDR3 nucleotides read TGTGCCAGCTCTGGGGCCAACGTCCTGACTTTC.

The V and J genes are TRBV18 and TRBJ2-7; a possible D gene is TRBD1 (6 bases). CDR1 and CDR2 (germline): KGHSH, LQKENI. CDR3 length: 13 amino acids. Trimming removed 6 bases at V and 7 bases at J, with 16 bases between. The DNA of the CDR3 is TGTGCCAGCTCCTTAACAGGGAATGAAGAGCAGTACTTC. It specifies CASSLTGNEEQYF.

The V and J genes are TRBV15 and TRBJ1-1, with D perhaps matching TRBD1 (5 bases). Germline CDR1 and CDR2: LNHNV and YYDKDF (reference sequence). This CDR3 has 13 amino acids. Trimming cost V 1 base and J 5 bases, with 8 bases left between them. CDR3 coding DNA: TGTGCCACCAGCAGAGGTGGGGGGACTGAAGCTTTCTTT. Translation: CATSRGGGTEAFF. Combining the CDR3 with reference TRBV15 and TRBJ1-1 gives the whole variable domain DAMVIQNPRYQVTQFGKPVTLSCSQTLNHNVMYWYQQKSSQAPKLLFHYYDKDFNNEADTPDNFQSRRPNTSFCFLDIRSPGLGDTAMYLCATSRGGGTEAFFGQGTRLTVV.

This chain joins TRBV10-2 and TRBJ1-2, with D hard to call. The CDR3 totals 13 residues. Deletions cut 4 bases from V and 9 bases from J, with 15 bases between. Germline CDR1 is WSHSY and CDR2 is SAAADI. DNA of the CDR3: TGCGCCAGCAGTGGAGTGAGGGCGACAAGCTACACCTTC. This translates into CASSGVRATSYTF.

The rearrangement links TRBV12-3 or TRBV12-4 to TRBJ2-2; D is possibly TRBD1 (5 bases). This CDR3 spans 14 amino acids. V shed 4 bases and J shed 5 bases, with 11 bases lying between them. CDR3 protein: CASSWGDTTGELFF. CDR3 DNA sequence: TGTGCCAGCAGTTGGGGCGATACTACCGGGGAGCTGTTTTTT.